This TCR beta chain emerged from a study of shared clonotypes between healthy human individuals. Regarding the study as a whole: Across subsets, estimated richness was generally greater for naive than for memory populations.

With respect to this clone: The antigen remains undetermined.

Profiling relied on immunoSEQ multiplex PCR, and the TCRdb table lists in-frame clones only, not all of them. The sample has more than 1,200,000 clones, just under 99% seen once. The authors divided CD4+ cells into CD45RA+ naive and CD45RA-negative memory subsets. The source material was naive CD4+ T cells sorted from blood. Subset specified: CD45RA+ positively selected. The clonotype was recovered from a man aged 25 to 45 in good health.

In DNA form, the CDR3 reads TGTGCCAGCAGCAAAGGACCCGCATGGGATGAGCAGTTCTTC. It is translated as CASSKGPAWDEQFF. This sequence joins TRBV9 and TRBJ2-7; D is unresolved. The end of the DNA aligns better with TRBJ2-1, so the J call may be wrong. CDR3 length equals 14 residues. CDR1 is SGDLS, CDR2 YYNGEE, per germline.